This is a list of T cell receptor beta chains from one sample in a study of shared clonotypes between healthy human individuals. TCRdb's table, derived via immunoSEQ multiplex PCR, lists solely in-frame clones and lacks some. Of 1.4 million to 1.5 million clones listed, roughly 96% were seen once; the top ten hold approximately 1%. What was sequenced was naive CD4+ T cells sorted from blood. The receptors here all came from a man between 25 and 39 years old in good health. Both conserved end residues are part of each CDR3. D genes are given only for firm matches. Clone size is given for some rows only: seen once, a few or many times, or a class if the clone is expanded.

cdr3_nt	cdr3_aa	clone_size	v_call	d_call	j_call
TGTGCCAGCAGCGTGAAAGTTATCGACGAGCAGTACTTC	CASSVKVIDEQYF	once	TRBV9	.	TRBJ2-7
TGTGCCAGCAGCACAGGGGTGGGGAGGACAGATACGCAGTATTTT	CASSTGVGRTDTQYF	.	TRBV7-7	.	TRBJ2-3
TGTGCCAGCACCCGGAGGGGGGACACCGGGGAGCTGTTTTTT	CASTRRGDTGELFF	.	TRBV9	.	TRBJ2-2
TGTGCCAGCTCACCCAAGGGGGGATCTAGCACAGATACGCAGTATTTT	CASSPKGGSSTDTQYF	.	TRBV18	.	TRBJ2-3
TGTGCCAGCAGTTTCGGTGGGTCGGGGGATACGCAGTATTTT	CASSFGGSGDTQYF	.	TRBV27	.	TRBJ2-3
TGTGCCAGCAGGGGCGGCAACTCCTACGAGCAGTACTTC	CASRGGNSYEQYF	.	TRBV28	.	TRBJ2-7
TGTGCCAGCAGCTTAGCCGGTGGGACAGGGAATGAAAAACTGTTTTTT	CASSLAGGTGNEKLFF	.	TRBV7-9	TRBD1	TRBJ1-4
TGCGGATTTCGTGGGACTGAAGCTTTCTTT	CGFRGTEAFF	.	TRBV20-1	.	TRBJ1-1
TGTGCCAGCGCCGACGCCACCTACAATGATGAGCAGTTCTTC	CASADATYNDEQFF	.	TRBV5-4	.	TRBJ2-1
TGTGCCACCAGCAGAGAAGGGGGGTTCTACGAGCAGTACTTC	CATSREGGFYEQYF	few	TRBV15	.	TRBJ2-7
TGTGCCAGCAGCGTCGGGGGGGAGACCCAGTACTTC	CASSVGGETQYF	.	TRBV9	TRBD2	TRBJ2-5
TGTGCCAGCAGTTCCCCCAAGACAGGGGGGTCCACTGAAGCTTTCTTT	CASSSPKTGGSTEAFF	.	TRBV28	TRBD1	TRBJ1-1
TGCGCCAGCAGTGAGTCCCTGAACACCGGGGAGCTGTTTTTT	CASSESLNTGELFF	.	TRBV10-1	.	TRBJ2-2
TGTGCCAGCAGCTTAAACTTCGGGGACACAGATACGCAGTATTTT	CASSLNFGDTDTQYF	once	TRBV7-6	.	TRBJ2-3
TGTGCCAGCAGCGTAGATAGCTGGGAGAGCTCCTACGAGCAGTACTTC	CASSVDSWESSYEQYF	.	TRBV9	.	TRBJ2-7
TGTGCCAGCAGCTTCGGGACAGGGAGACATGGCTACACCTTC	CASSFGTGRHGYTF	once	TRBV5-5	TRBD1	TRBJ1-2